The rows below give T cell receptor beta chains drawn from one sample of a study of T-cell memory formation after mild COVID-19. TCRdb re-analysed the 5' RACE reads in MiXCR, keeping a single row per CDR3 protein. The data contain 150,000 or so distinct CDR3 sequences, 11% of them singletons. The specimen sequenced was PBMCs or a T cell subset sorted from them (not recorded which). These receptors came from a man between 18 and 35 years old who had mild COVID-19 (a few samples of this study predate the infection). Cell type and time point are not known. The CDR3 runs from the conserved cysteine through the conserved F or W. A D gene is named only where the DNA matches it firmly. A row's size may be missing; if present it is once, few, many or a size class.

V: TRBV12-3/TRBV12-4; J: TRBJ2-3; size: few; D: .; DNA: TGTGCCAGCACCATGTCCGGCACAGATACGCAGTATTTT; CDR3: CASTMSGTDTQYF
V: TRBV5-1; J: TRBJ1-4; size: .; D: .; DNA: TGCGCCAGCAGCTTGGAAGCGGCGGGAACGGAGGAAAAACTGTTTTTT; CDR3: CASSLEAAGTEEKLFF
V: TRBV20-1; J: TRBJ1-3; size: few; D: .; DNA: TGCAGTGCTCTATCGGACTCTGGAAACACCATATATTTT; CDR3: CSALSDSGNTIYF
V: TRBV10-3; J: TRBJ2-1; size: many; D: .; DNA: TGTGCCATCAGTGCAATCCGCGATGAGCAGTTCTTC; CDR3: CAISAIRDEQFF
V: TRBV5-1; J: TRBJ2-5; size: many; D: .; DNA: TGCGCCAGCAGCTACCAAGAGACCCAGTACTTC; CDR3: CASSYQETQYF
V: TRBV6-2/TRBV6-3; J: TRBJ2-3; size: few; D: .; DNA: TGTGCCAGCAGTTACAGGCCCACAGATACGCAGTATTTT; CDR3: CASSYRPTDTQYF
V: TRBV5-1; J: TRBJ2-5; size: many; D: .; DNA: TGCGCCAGCAGCTTGGGGGTAGGAGAGACCCAGTACTTC; CDR3: CASSLGVGETQYF
V: TRBV19; J: TRBJ2-5; size: few; D: .; DNA: TGTGCCAGTAGTTGGCAGGGCGGCGAGACCCAGTACTTC; CDR3: CASSWQGGETQYF
V: TRBV5-5; J: TRBJ1-5; size: .; D: .; DNA: TGTGCCAGCAGCTTGATGGGGAACAGCAATCAGCCCCAGCATTTT; CDR3: CASSLMGNSNQPQHF
V: TRBV4-2; J: TRBJ1-4; size: few; D: .; DNA: TGTGCCAGCAGCCAAACCGGCAGGGAGGGGGAAAAACTGTTTTTT; CDR3: CASSQTGREGEKLFF
V: TRBV6-1; J: TRBJ1-2; size: .; D: .; DNA: TGTGCCAGCAGTGAAGAAGCAGGTTTAAACTATGGCTACACCTTC; CDR3: CASSEEAGLNYGYTF
V: TRBV5-1; J: TRBJ2-3; size: many; D: TRBD2; DNA: TGCGCCAGCAGCGCGGGGGGGAGCACAGATACGCAGTATTTT; CDR3: CASSAGGSTDTQYF
V: TRBV7-2; J: TRBJ2-5; size: many; D: .; DNA: TGTGCCAGCAGCTTAGTACAAGAGACCCAGTACTTC; CDR3: CASSLVQETQYF
V: TRBV6-5; J: TRBJ2-5; size: .; D: .; DNA: TGTGCCAGCAGTACCTCGCGGGGGCTTCAAGAGACCCAGTACTTC; CDR3: CASSTSRGLQETQYF
V: TRBV6-5; J: TRBJ1-6; size: .; D: .; DNA: TGTGCCAGCAAGGGGGGCTCCTATAATTCACCCCTCCACTTT; CDR3: CASKGGSYNSPLHF
V: TRBV7-2; J: TRBJ2-3; size: few; D: .; DNA: TGTGCCAGCAGCCTCGGGATAGTAGATACGCAGTATTTT; CDR3: CASSLGIVDTQYF
V: TRBV20-1; J: TRBJ2-5; size: many; D: TRBD1; DNA: TGCAGTGCTAGTCTCCTCGACAGGGTCACCCAAGAGACCCAGTACTTC; CDR3: CSASLLDRVTQETQYF
V: TRBV5-1; J: TRBJ2-3; size: .; D: .; DNA: TGCGCCAGCAGCATAAGGCGGGGCGGAGGCACAGATACGCAGTATTTT; CDR3: CASSIRRGGGTDTQYF
V: TRBV6-5; J: TRBJ2-2; size: few; D: .; DNA: TGTGCCAGCCGGGGGCAGGGCACCGGGGAGCTGTTTTTT; CDR3: CASRGQGTGELFF
V: TRBV2; J: TRBJ1-2; size: few; D: .; DNA: TGTGCCAGCAGGCGAGTGCCCGTTTCGGGTGGCTACACCTTC; CDR3: CASRRVPVSGGYTF
V: TRBV3-1; J: TRBJ2-5; size: few; D: .; DNA: TGTGCCAGCAGCCAGGAGACAGTCCGGGGGGAGACCCAGTACTTC; CDR3: CASSQETVRGETQYF
V: TRBV7-2; J: TRBJ2-3; size: .; D: TRBD2; DNA: TGTGCCAGCAGCTTAGACTCTAGCGGGGGGGCAGATACGCAGTATTTT; CDR3: CASSLDSSGGADTQYF
V: TRBV25-1; J: TRBJ2-1; size: many; D: .; DNA: TGTGCCAGCAGTGGGGCTTTAGAGCAGTTCTTC; CDR3: CASSGALEQFF
V: TRBV9; J: TRBJ1-2; size: .; D: TRBD1; DNA: TGTGCCAGCAGCACCCGAGGGACAGGTTATGGCTACACCTTC; CDR3: CASSTRGTGYGYTF
V: TRBV9; J: TRBJ1-5; size: .; D: .; DNA: TGTGCCAGCAGCTCGACAGGTTACAATCAGCCCCAGCATTTT; CDR3: CASSSTGYNQPQHF
V: TRBV6-2/TRBV6-3; J: TRBJ2-2; size: many; D: TRBD2; DNA: TGTGCCAGCAGTTACCGGGGGGACGGCGGGGAGCTGTTTTTT; CDR3: CASSYRGDGGELFF